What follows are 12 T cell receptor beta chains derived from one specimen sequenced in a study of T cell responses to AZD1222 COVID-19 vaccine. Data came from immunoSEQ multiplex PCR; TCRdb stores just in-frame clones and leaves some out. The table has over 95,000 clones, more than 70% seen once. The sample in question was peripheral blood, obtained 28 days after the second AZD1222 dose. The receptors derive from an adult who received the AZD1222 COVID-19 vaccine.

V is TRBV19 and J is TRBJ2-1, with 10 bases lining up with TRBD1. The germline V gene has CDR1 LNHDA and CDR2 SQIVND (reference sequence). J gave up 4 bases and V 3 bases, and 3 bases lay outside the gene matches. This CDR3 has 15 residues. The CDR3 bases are TGTGCCAGTAGTATTGGGACAGGGGTGTACAATGAGCAGTTCTTC. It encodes CASSIGTGVYNEQFF.

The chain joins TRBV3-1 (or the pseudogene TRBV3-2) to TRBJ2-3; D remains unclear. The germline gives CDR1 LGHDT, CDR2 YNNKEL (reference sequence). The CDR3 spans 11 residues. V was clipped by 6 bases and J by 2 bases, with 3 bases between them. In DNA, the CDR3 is TGTGCCAGCAGTTACACAGATACGCAGTATTTT. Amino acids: CASSYTDTQYF.

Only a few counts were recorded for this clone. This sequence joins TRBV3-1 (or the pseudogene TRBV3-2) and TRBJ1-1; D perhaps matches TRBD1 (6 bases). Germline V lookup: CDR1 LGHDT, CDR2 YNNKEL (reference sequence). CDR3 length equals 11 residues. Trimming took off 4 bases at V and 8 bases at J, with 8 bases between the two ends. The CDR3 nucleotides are TGTGCCAGCAGCCCCGGACAGGAAGCTTTCTTT. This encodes CASSPGQEAFF.

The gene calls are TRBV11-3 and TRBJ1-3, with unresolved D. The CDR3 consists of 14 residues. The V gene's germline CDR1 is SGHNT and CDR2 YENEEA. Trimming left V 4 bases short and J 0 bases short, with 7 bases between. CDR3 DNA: TGTGCCAGCAGCTCTGGGGACTCTGGAAACACCATATATTTT. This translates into CASSSGDSGNTIYF.

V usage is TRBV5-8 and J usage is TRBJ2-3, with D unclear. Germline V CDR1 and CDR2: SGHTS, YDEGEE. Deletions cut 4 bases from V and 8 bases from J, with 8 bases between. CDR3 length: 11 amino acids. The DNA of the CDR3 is TGTGCCAGCAGCCCTCAGGTTACGCAGTATTTT. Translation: CASSPQVTQYF.

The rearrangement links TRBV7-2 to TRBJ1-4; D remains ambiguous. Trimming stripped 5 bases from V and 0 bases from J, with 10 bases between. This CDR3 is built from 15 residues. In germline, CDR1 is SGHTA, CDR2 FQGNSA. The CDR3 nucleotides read TGTGCCAGCAGCCTAAAGGTCGCAACTAATGAAAAACTGTTTTTT. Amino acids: CASSLKVATNEKLFF.

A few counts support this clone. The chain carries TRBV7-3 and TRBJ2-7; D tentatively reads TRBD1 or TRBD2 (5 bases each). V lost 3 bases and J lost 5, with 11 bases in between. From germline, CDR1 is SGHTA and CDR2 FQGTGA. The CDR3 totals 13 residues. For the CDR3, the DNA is TGTGCCAGCAGCTTGGGACCTTCCCACGAGCAGTACTTC. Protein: CASSLGPSHEQYF.

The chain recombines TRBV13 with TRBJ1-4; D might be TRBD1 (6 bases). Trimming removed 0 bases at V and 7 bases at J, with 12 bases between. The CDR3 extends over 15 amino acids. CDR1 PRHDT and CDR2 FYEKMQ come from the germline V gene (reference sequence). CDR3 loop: CASSLGRTASEKLFF. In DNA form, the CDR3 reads TGTGCCAGCAGCTTAGGCCGGACAGCTAGTGAAAAACTGTTTTTT.

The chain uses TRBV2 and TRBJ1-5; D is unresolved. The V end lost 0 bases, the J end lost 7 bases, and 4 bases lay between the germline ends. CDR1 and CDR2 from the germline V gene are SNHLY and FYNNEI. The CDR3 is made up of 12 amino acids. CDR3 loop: CASSEARQPQHF. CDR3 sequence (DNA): TGTGCCAGCAGTGAAGCGCGGCAGCCCCAGCATTTT.

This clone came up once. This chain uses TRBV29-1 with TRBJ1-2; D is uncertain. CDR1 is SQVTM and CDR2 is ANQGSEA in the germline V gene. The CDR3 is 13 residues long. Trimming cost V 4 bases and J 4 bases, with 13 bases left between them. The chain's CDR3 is CSVGPLGRYGYTF. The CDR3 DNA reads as TGCAGCGTTGGCCCTCTCGGGCGCTATGGCTACACCTTC.

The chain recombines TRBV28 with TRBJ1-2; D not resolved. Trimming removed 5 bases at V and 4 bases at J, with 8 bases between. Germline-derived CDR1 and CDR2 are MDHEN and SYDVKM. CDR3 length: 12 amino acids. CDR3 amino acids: CASSPRLYGYTF. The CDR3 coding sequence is TGTGCCAGCAGTCCCCGCCTCTATGGCTACACCTTC.

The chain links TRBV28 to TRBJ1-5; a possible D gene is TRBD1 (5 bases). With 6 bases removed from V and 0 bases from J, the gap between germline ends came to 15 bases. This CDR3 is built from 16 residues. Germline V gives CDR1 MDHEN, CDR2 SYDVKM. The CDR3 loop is CASRLKGRPSNQPQHF. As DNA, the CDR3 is TGTGCCAGCAGATTGAAGGGACGGCCTAGCAATCAGCCCCAGCATTTT. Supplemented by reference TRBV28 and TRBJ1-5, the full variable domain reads DVKVTQSSRYLVKRTGEKVFLECVQDMDHENMFWYRQDPGLGLRLIYFSYDVKMKEKGDIPEGYSVSREKKERFSLILESASTNQTSMYLCASRLKGRPSNQPQHFGDGTRLSIL.